This T cell receptor beta chain originates from a study of response to subunit inactivated influenza vaccine. The table lists this clonotype with a few counts. TCRdb re-analysed the RT-PCR reads in MiXCR, keeping a single row per CDR3 protein. This table has roughly 500,000 distinct CDR3 sequences, around 21% appearing once. These data are also associated with another study on T cells expressing NK-cell markers. From that study: Making the TCR beta cDNA relied on 5'RACE template switching with UMIs.

This TCR was sampled from a man over 45 who received an inactivated influenza vaccine. The sample consisted of CD4+ T cells sorted from PBMCs, taken 11 to 12 days after vaccination.

The CDR3 DNA reads TGCAGCGCTAGACGGGATGACCTGACCGGGACAGATACGCAGTATTTT. As protein: CSARRDDLTGTDTQYF. The chain joins TRBV29-1 to TRBJ2-3, with D possibly matching TRBD2 (5 bases). Germline-derived CDR1 and CDR2 are SQVTM and ANQGSEA. The CDR3 spans 16 residues. V was clipped by 7 bases and J by 3 bases, with 23 bases between them.